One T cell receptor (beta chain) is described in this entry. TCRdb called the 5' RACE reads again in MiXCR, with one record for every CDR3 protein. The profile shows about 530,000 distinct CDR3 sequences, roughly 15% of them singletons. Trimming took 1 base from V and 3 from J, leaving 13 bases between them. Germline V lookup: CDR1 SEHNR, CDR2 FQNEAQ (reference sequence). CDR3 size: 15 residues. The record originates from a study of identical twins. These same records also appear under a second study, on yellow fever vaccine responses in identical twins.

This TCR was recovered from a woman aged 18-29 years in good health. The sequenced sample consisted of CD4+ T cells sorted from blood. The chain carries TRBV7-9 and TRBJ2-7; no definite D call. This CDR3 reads CASSLDEAGFYEQYF. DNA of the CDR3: TGTGCCAGCAGCTTAGATGAGGCCGGTTTCTACGAGCAGTACTTC.